These T cell receptor beta chains were read from a single sample in a study of blood T cell repertoires in COVID-19. Clones were sequenced by immunoSEQ multiplex PCR, and TCRdb holds only the in-frame ones, with some missing. The repertoire includes roughly 150,000 clones, 80% to 85% of them detected once, and around 7.8% sits in the top ten. Sample: peripheral blood. The origin of the receptors is a human donor in a cohort sampled during active COVID-19. Both conserved end residues are part of each CDR3. A D gene is named only where the DNA matches it firmly. The size of a clone is reported for some rows only, either as once, few or many, or as a class for expanded clones.

abundance	d_gene	v_gene	j_gene	CDR3aa	CDR3nt
.	.	TRBV10-3	TRBJ2-1	CAISVPGSNEQFF	TGTGCCATCTCAGTACCAGGGTCCAATGAGCAGTTCTTC
once	TRBD2	TRBV27	TRBJ2-1	CASSLWAGAYNEQFF	TGTGCCAGCAGTTTATGGGCGGGGGCCTACAATGAGCAGTTCTTC
.	TRBD1	TRBV5-1	TRBJ1-6	CASSLGQGRNSPLHF	TGCGCCAGCAGCCTCGGACAGGGACGTAATTCACCCCTCCACTTT
.	TRBD1	TRBV11-2	TRBJ1-2	CASSQTGGDGYTF	TGTGCCAGCAGCCAGACAGGGGGCGATGGCTACACCTTC
.	.	TRBV5-1	TRBJ1-3	CASSQGMVVWGPAGNTIYF	TGCGCCAGCAGCCAGGGAATGGTAGTGTGGGGGCCGGCTGGAAACACCATATATTTT
few	TRBD1	TRBV7-2	TRBJ1-5	CASGVDRGNQPQHF	TGTGCCAGCGGGGTAGACAGGGGCAATCAGCCCCAGCATTTT
.	.	TRBV20-1	TRBJ2-7	CSASRTNYEQYF	TGCAGTGCTAGTAGGACAAACTACGAGCAGTACTTC
.	TRBD2	TRBV5-1	TRBJ2-3	CASSVSGGKTDTQYF	TGCGCCAGCAGCGTAAGCGGGGGCAAGACAGATACGCAGTATTTT
.	.	TRBV18	TRBJ2-7	CASSPGTAGYEQYF	TGTGCCAGCTCACCAGGGACTGCAGGCTACGAGCAGTACTTC
.	TRBD1	TRBV7-2	TRBJ2-5	CASSLAGQGMETQYF	TGTGCCAGCAGCTTAGCGGGACAGGGGATGGAGACCCAGTACTTC
few	.	TRBV18	TRBJ2-5	CASSPTQETQYF	TGTGCCAGCTCCCCGACTCAAGAGACCCAGTACTTC
.	TRBD2	TRBV7-2	TRBJ2-3	CASSLAGTSGVRTTDTQYF	TGTGCCAGCAGCTTAGCAGGGACTAGCGGGGTCCGAACTACAGATACGCAGTATTTT
few	TRBD1	TRBV7-9	TRBJ1-5	CASSLGQGSNQPQHF	TGTGCCAGCAGCCTCGGACAGGGGAGCAATCAGCCCCAGCATTTT
.	.	TRBV6-5	TRBJ2-6	CASSISGANVLTF	TGTGCCAGCAGCATTTCTGGGGCCAACGTCCTGACTTTC
.	.	TRBV5-4	TRBJ2-7	CASSLARISFLPVDEQYF	TGTGCCAGCAGCTTGGCCCGCATTTCTTTTTTGCCGGTTGACGAGCAGTACTTC
few	.	TRBV20-1	TRBJ1-6	CSASLGDINSPLHF	TGCAGTGCTAGTTTGGGGGACATCAATTCACCCCTCCACTTT
.	TRBD1	TRBV15	TRBJ1-5	CATSRVGTGDQPQHF	TGTGCCACCAGCAGAGTGGGGACAGGGGATCAGCCCCAGCATTTT
.	TRBD1	TRBV7-9	TRBJ1-1	CASSPDRGRLNTEAFF	TGTGCCAGCAGTCCTGACAGGGGGCGGTTGAACACTGAAGCTTTCTTT
once	.	TRBV5-1	TRBJ1-3	CASSLGQAKTPYSGNTIYF	TGCGCCAGCAGCTTGGGTCAGGCGAAAACGCCCTACTCTGGAAACACCATATATTTT
.	TRBD1	TRBV11-2	TRBJ2-1	CASSPLGQGGSNEQFF	TGTGCCAGCAGCCCACTAGGACAGGGTGGAAGCAATGAGCAGTTCTTC
.	.	TRBV5-1	TRBJ1-3	CASSYGLGLSGNTIYF	TGCGCCAGCAGCTATGGCCTGGGGCTATCTGGAAACACCATATATTTT
.	.	TRBV5-4	TRBJ2-5	CASSLRTQQETQYF	TGTGCCAGCAGCTTGAGGACACAGCAAGAGACCCAGTACTTC
.	TRBD2	TRBV15	TRBJ2-5	CATSSYRLAGAETQYF	TGTGCCACCAGCAGTTACCGACTAGCGGGGGCCGAGACCCAGTACTTC
.	TRBD2	TRBV3-1/TRBV3-2	TRBJ2-3	CASSRLAGGSTDTQYF	TGTGCCAGCAGCCGACTAGCGGGGGGTAGCACAGATACGCAGTATTTT
.	.	TRBV6-1	TRBJ2-5	CASSEGQAYQETQYF	TGTGCCAGCAGTGAGGGACAAGCGTACCAAGAGACCCAGTACTTC
.	TRBD1	TRBV9	TRBJ2-7	CASSEGSRGLRNEQYF	TGTGCCAGCAGCGAGGGAAGCAGGGGGCTTAGGAACGAGCAGTACTTC
once	.	TRBV28	TRBJ1-6	CASSLAGVDNSPLHF	TGTGCCAGCAGTTTAGCGGGGGTTGATAATTCACCCCTCCACTTT
.	.	TRBV5-1	TRBJ2-5	CASSDPSGYRETQYF	TGCGCCAGCAGCGACCCCAGCGGTTATAGAGAGACCCAGTACTTC
.	.	TRBV18	TRBJ2-4	CASSPLRTGDIQYF	TGTGCCAGCTCACCCCTCCGCACGGGGGACATTCAGTACTTC
.	.	TRBV4-1	TRBJ1-5	CASSQADSNNQPQHF	TGCGCCAGCAGCCAAGCCGACAGCAACAATCAGCCCCAGCATTTT
.	.	TRBV5-1	TRBJ1-5	CASEEEGQGNQPQHF	TGCGCCAGCGAAGAAGAAGGGCAGGGAAATCAGCCCCAGCATTTT
.	.	TRBV3-1/TRBV3-2	TRBJ1-3	CASSQGEWGNTIYF	TGTGCCAGCAGCCAAGGGGAGTGGGGAAACACCATATATTTT
.	.	TRBV2	TRBJ2-1	CASSLSGNEQFF	TGTGCCAGCAGTCTCTCGGGCAATGAGCAGTTCTTC